This TCR beta chain is drawn from a study of cytomegalovirus exposure and HLA in healthy donors. Study-wide background: Among the approximately 420 donors who were genotyped, about 86% fell in the genetic ancestry cluster that is associated with self-reported Caucasian donors. Study-wide points: A further, later analysis showed that HLA-associated TCR beta chains (compared with equally common others) were more clonally expanded. Across all donors, roughly uniform sequencing depth was an assumption of the presence/absence analyses.

PCR primers comprised 60 Vbeta and 13 Jbeta primers. Measured with immunoSEQ multiplex PCR; TCRdb has only the in-frame clones, and not every one. Of a few hundred thousand clones in the sample, 75% to 85% are singletons; the top ten hold around 8.3%. Only a few counts were recorded for this clone. The target antigen is unknown. The CDR3 covers 15 residues. Germline V gene sequence: CDR1 SGHDN, CDR2 FVKESK. V was cut by 1 base and J by 0 bases, with 7 bases left in between. The sample taken for sequencing was PBMCs. The TCR comes from a woman aged 55-70 years in good health and CMV-seropositive. The chain joins TRBV14 to TRBJ1-3; unclear D gene. For the CDR3, the DNA is TGTGCCAGCAGCCAAGGGTACACCTCTGGAAACACCATATATTTT. It encodes CASSQGYTSGNTIYF.